Detailed here is one T cell receptor beta chain. This entry belongs to a study of OX40 agonist ivuxolimab in advanced cancers. As for the study in general: The dose-escalation cohort was over 65% male, with a mean age of approximately 62 years, ranging about 23 to 79.

The CDR3 extends over 13 amino acids. Trimming took 11 bases from V and 1 from J, leaving 13 bases between them. Germline values: CDR1 ENHRY, CDR2 SYGVKD. Produced via immunoSEQ multiplex PCR; TCRdb's table is partial and in-frame only. Of tens of thousands of clones in the sample, over 85% are singletons; the top ten hold about 0.87%. This specimen was CD4+ or CD8+ T cells sorted from blood, taken in a trial of the OX40 agonist ivuxolimab. The V call is TRBV10-3, the J call TRBJ2-3, with D possibly TRBD2 on 6 matching bases. The receptor was derived from an adult with an advanced solid tumor such as melanoma, head and neck, liver or kidney cancer. Written as DNA, the CDR3 is TGTGCCCTCCGCGGGGCTGGCACAGATACGCAGTATTTT. Translation: CALRGAGTDTQYF.